The 32 T cell receptor beta chains reported below all come from one sample, sequenced in a study of shared clonotypes between healthy human individuals. The protocol was immunoSEQ multiplex PCR, while the TCRdb copy is restricted to in-frame clones and leaves out a portion. The data contain under 650,000 clones, 95% to 97% of them singletons. Material: naive CD4+ T cells sorted from blood. The subset: CD45RA+ positively selected. Receptors originate from a woman aged 30 to 39 in good health.

A single count supports this clone. The DNA of the CDR3 is TGTGCCAGCAGCTTTATCAGATCTGGAAACACCATATATTTT. Protein: CASSFIRSGNTIYF. The chain employs TRBV11-2 and TRBJ1-3; D uncertain. Germline CDR1 reads SGHAT; CDR2 reads FQNNGV. The CDR3 runs 14 residues. Between the trimmed V and J ends, which lost 3 bases and 1 base, there was a span of 7 bases.

The rearrangement uses TRBV25-1 and TRBJ2-7, with D tentatively TRBD1 or TRBD2 (5 bases each). The CDR3 runs 14 residues. From germline, CDR1 is MGHDK and CDR2 SYGVNS. Deletions cut 1 base from V and 0 bases from J, with 7 bases between. DNA of the CDR3: TGTGCCAGCAGTGAATCGGGACGCTCCTACGAGCAGTACTTC. Encoded protein: CASSESGRSYEQYF.

The rearrangement uses TRBV27 and TRBJ2-7; the D is unclear. The CDR3 runs 16 residues. CDR1 and CDR2 from the germline V gene are MNHEY and SMNVEV (reference sequence). Trimming removed 0 bases from V and 2 bases from J, with 14 bases in between. DNA for the CDR3: TGTGCCAGCAGTTTATCTATACCTATTACGACCTACGAGCAGTACTTC. It encodes CASSLSIPITTYEQYF.

The sample holds one count of this clone. V is TRBV6-1 and J is TRBJ2-7; perhaps TRBD2 as D (5 bases). Per the germline V gene, CDR1 is MNHNS and CDR2 is SASEGT. The CDR3 sequence is 17 residues long. The V gene lost 3 bases and the J gene lost 0 bases, with 18 bases spanning the gap. In DNA form, the CDR3 reads TGTGCCAGCAGTGAGGAGGTTCAGGCGTTCTACTCCTACGAGCAGTACTTC. This sequence encodes CASSEEVQAFYSYEQYF.

V and J are TRBV2 and TRBJ2-7, with TRBD1 identical over 9 bases. Germline values: CDR1 SNHLY, CDR2 FYNNEI. The CDR3 spans 14 residues. V shed 8 bases and J 4 bases; nucleotides not matched to a gene: 9. The CDR3, as DNA: TGTGCCAGCGCCTCGAGGGGACAGGGTTACGAGCAGTACTTC. Translation: CASASRGQGYEQYF.

This sequence joins TRBV2 and TRBJ1-1, with TRBD1 matching 7 bases. The CDR3 consists of 13 residues. J was trimmed by 4 bases and V by 2 bases; bases with no gene match: 1. Germline-derived CDR1 and CDR2 are SNHLY and FYNNEI. CDR3 residues: CASSERGLTEAFF. CDR3 bases: TGTGCCAGCAGTGAAAGGGGGCTCACTGAAGCTTTCTTT.

The chain combines TRBV29-1 with TRBJ2-5, with a weak D call TRBD2 (5 bases). In germline, CDR1 is SQVTM, CDR2 ANQGSEA. The CDR3 runs 15 residues. Trimming shortened V by 2 bases and J by 1 base, and 14 bases separated the two germline ends. Written as DNA, the CDR3 is TGCAGCGTTGAAACGACGGGGTCGCGCCAAGAGACCCAGTACTTC. This sequence encodes CSVETTGSRQETQYF.

This clone has just one count. Other DNA sequences in this specimen translate into the identical CDR3. CDR3 amino acids: CASSVREETQYF. The CDR3 DNA is TGTGCCAGCAGTGTCCGGGAAGAGACCCAGTACTTC. The genes are TRBV2 and TRBJ2-5; D is unresolved. V lost 4 bases to trimming and J lost 3 bases, with 6 bases between them. This CDR3 region has 12 residues. Germline assignment: CDR1 SNHLY and CDR2 FYNNEI.

V gene TRBV27 combines with J gene TRBJ2-7; the D call may be TRBD1 or TRBD2 (5 bases each). Germline V CDR1 and CDR2: MNHEY, SMNVEV (reference sequence). CDR3 length equals 13 residues. V shed 6 bases and J shed 2 bases, with 11 bases lying between them. CDR3 region: CASRPGATYEQYF. The DNA of the CDR3 is TGTGCCAGCAGACCCGGGGCCACCTACGAGCAGTACTTC.

This clone was counted a single time. The chain recombines TRBV2 with TRBJ2-7, with TRBD1 as a possible D gene (5 bases). Looked up from germline, CDR1 is SNHLY and CDR2 is FYNNEI. The CDR3 loop spans 14 amino acids. V lost 6 bases and J 5 bases, leaving 17 bases between the germline ends. The CDR3 coding sequence is TGTGCCAGCAGCGGTGAAGGGGATCCCGACGAGCAGTACTTC. Protein sequence: CASSGEGDPDEQYF.

The chain recombines TRBV28 with TRBJ2-7; 9 nucleotides line up with TRBD2. In germline, CDR1 is MDHEN, CDR2 SYDVKM. The V gene end was trimmed by 5 bases and the J gene end by 0 bases; junction bases not matched to a gene: 5. The CDR3 runs 15 residues. CDR3 nucleotide sequence: TGTGCCAGCAGTCCGCTAGCGGGAAGCTCCTACGAGCAGTACTTC. It translates to CASSPLAGSSYEQYF.

Regarding this clone: Because the CDR3's place on the DNA is in doubt, the DNA is left out and the CDR3 is given as listed by TCRdb. The V call is TRBV7-6, the J call TRBJ2-5; the listed D gene, TRBD2, was not tested against the DNA. The CDR3 length equals 16 residues, ends included. Germline V gene sequence: CDR1 SGHVS, CDR2 FNYEAQ. The CDR3 is CASSSSGLASSYEQYF.

The V call is TRBV14, the J call TRBJ2-3; possible D gene TRBD2, 5 bases. From germline, CDR1 is SGHDN and CDR2 FVKESK. The V and J ends lost 4 bases and 0 bases respectively, with 14 bases between them. The CDR3 totals 16 residues. The CDR3 coding sequence is TGTGCCAGCAGCCGCGGGTCCGGAGTCAGCACAGATACGCAGTATTTT. Its translation is CASSRGSGVSTDTQYF.

The CDR3 sequence is CASRREDYGYTF. The CDR3 nucleotides are TGTGCCAGCAGGCGGGAGGACTATGGCTACACCTTC. This chain uses TRBV6-1 with TRBJ1-2; D unclear. From germline, CDR1 is MNHNS and CDR2 SASEGT. This CDR3 is 12 amino acids long. The V gene lost 6 bases and the J gene lost 3 bases, with 8 bases spanning the gap.

The rearrangement joins TRBV4-1 to TRBJ2-3; tentatively, D is TRBD2 (6 bases). The CDR3 is 17 amino acids. Trimming stripped 0 bases from V and 2 bases from J, with 15 bases between. Germline values: CDR1 MGHRA, CDR2 YSYEKL. The CDR3 loop is CASSQEGSGEVTDTQYF. CDR3 sequence (DNA): TGCGCCAGCAGCCAAGAAGGGTCGGGAGAAGTCACAGATACGCAGTATTTT.

The rearrangement joins TRBV10-3 to TRBJ2-3; no definite D call. The V end was cut by 0 bases, the J end by 0 bases, with 7 bases between. CDR3 length: 15 amino acids. The germline gives CDR1 ENHRY, CDR2 SYGVKD. The chain's CDR3 is CAISESSGSTDTQYF. CDR3 DNA sequence: TGTGCCATCAGTGAGTCGTCGGGCAGCACAGATACGCAGTATTTT.

This chain connects TRBV19 to TRBJ2-1; TRBD1 matches at 9 bases. V shed 5 bases, J shed 5 bases, and the junction held 10 bases outside the gene matches. This CDR3 spans 16 amino acids. Germline values: CDR1 LNHDA, CDR2 SQIVND (reference sequence). This chain's CDR3 is CASSRTDRGNHNEQFF. The DNA of the CDR3 is TGTGCCAGTAGTCGAACAGACAGGGGGAATCACAATGAGCAGTTCTTC. The complete variable domain, with remaining parts taken from reference TRBV19 and TRBJ2-1, reads DGGITQSPKYLFRKEGQNVTLSCEQNLNHDAMYWYRQDPGQGLRLIYYSQIVNDFQKGDIAEGYSVSREKKESFPLTVTSAQKNPTAFYLCASSRTDRGNHNEQFFGPGTRLTVL.

The genes are TRBV6-5 and TRBJ2-1, with 7 bases fitting TRBD2. This CDR3 has 11 residues. Looked up from germline, CDR1 is MNHEY and CDR2 is SVGAGI. The V gene end was trimmed by 6 bases and the J gene end by 10 bases; junction bases not matched to a gene: 3. The CDR3 is CASSTSVEQFF. The CDR3 nucleotides read TGTGCCAGCAGCACTAGCGTGGAGCAGTTCTTC.

The chain links TRBV11-3 to TRBJ2-1; D gene unclear. The CDR3 is 14 amino acids. V shed 3 bases and J shed 7 bases, with 13 bases lying between them. Germline CDR1 and CDR2: SGHNT and YENEEA. The CDR3 nucleotides are TGTGCCAGCAGCTTGAACTCGTTCGGGAATGAGCAGTTCTTC. Translating it yields CASSLNSFGNEQFF.

This clone was recorded only once. The rearrangement joins TRBV7-2 to TRBJ2-5; D is perhaps TRBD1 (6 bases). The CDR3 consists of 14 residues. Trimming took 4 bases from V and 3 from J, leaving 12 bases between them. In germline, CDR1 is SGHTA, CDR2 FQGNSA. CDR3: CASSSGASKETQYF. The CDR3 bases are TGTGCCAGCAGCTCAGGGGCTAGTAAAGAGACCCAGTACTTC.

This clone has a single count. The chain couples TRBV6-6 to TRBJ1-2; the D gene is possibly TRBD1 (5 bases). Germline V gene sequence: CDR1 MNHNY, CDR2 SVGAGI (reference sequence). The CDR3 extends over 13 amino acids. With 6 bases removed from V and 8 bases from J, the gap between germline ends came to 16 bases. The CDR3 loop is CASSSPAGQGYTF. CDR3 nucleotides: TGTGCCAGCAGCTCGCCAGCGGGGCAAGGCTACACCTTC.

With respect to this clone: Other DNA sequences of this sample code for an identical CDR3. The chain is built from TRBV18 and TRBJ2-5; a weak D match, TRBD2 (7 bases). The CDR3 has 13 amino acids. Germline V gene data show CDR1 as KGHSH and CDR2 as LQKENI. V was pared by 4 bases and J by 4 bases, with 10 bases between. The CDR3 here is CASSQGGGETQYF. CDR3 in DNA: TGTGCCAGCTCACAGGGAGGGGGAGAGACCCAGTACTTC.

The rearrangement links TRBV19 to TRBJ2-1; 7 bases are a match to TRBD2. The CDR3 length is 15 residues. V gave up 9 bases and J gave up 7 bases; unmatched junction bases: 15. CDR1 and CDR2 from the germline V gene are LNHDA and SQIVND (reference sequence). The CDR3 DNA follows: TGTGCCAGCCGCCCCGGGGACTACCCTTGGAATGAGCAGTTCTTC. This sequence encodes CASRPGDYPWNEQFF. The full variable domain, with the rest looked up from reference TRBV19 and TRBJ2-1, is DGGITQSPKYLFRKEGQNVTLSCEQNLNHDAMYWYRQDPGQGLRLIYYSQIVNDFQKGDIAEGYSVSREKKESFPLTVTSAQKNPTAFYLCASRPGDYPWNEQFFGPGTRLTVL.

This clone was detected only once. The rearrangement links TRBV29-1 to TRBJ2-1; TRBD2 matches at 12 bases. Germline V gene data show CDR1 as SQVTM and CDR2 as ANQGSEA. The CDR3 covers 14 residues. V was pared by 4 bases and J by 11 bases, with 9 bases of the junction left unmatched. The CDR3 loop reads CSVVVLAGGGKQFF. DNA of the CDR3: TGCAGCGTTGTCGTACTAGCGGGAGGTGGTAAGCAGTTCTTC.

The CDR3 loop reads CASSPRSGEITEAFF. The CDR3 DNA follows: TGTGCCAGCTCACCACGGTCCGGGGAAATCACTGAAGCTTTCTTT. The gene calls are TRBV18 and TRBJ1-1; D is undetermined. The CDR3 sequence is 15 residues long. Germline assignment: CDR1 KGHSH and CDR2 LQKENI. Trimming took off 1 base at V and 4 bases at J, with 13 bases between the two ends.

The rearrangement uses TRBV7-3 and TRBJ2-2; D is unclear. CDR3 length: 15 amino acids. Germline lookup yields CDR1 SGHTA and CDR2 FQGTGA. V was shortened by 0 bases and J by 5 bases, with 10 bases between the two germline ends. The CDR3 nucleotides are TGTGCCAGCAGCTTAACGGGTCTGATTACCGGGGAGCTGTTTTTT. Translation: CASSLTGLITGELFF. Using reference TRBV7-3 and TRBJ2-2 for the parts outside the CDR3, the full variable domain is GAGVSQTPSNKVTEKGKYVELRCDPISGHTALYWYRQSLGQGPEFLIYFQGTGAADDSGLPNDRFFAVRPEGSVSTLKIQRTERGDSAVYLCASSLTGLITGELFFGEGSRLTVL.

The CDR3 protein is CASSLMGGLAGPSEQFF. CDR3 nucleotide sequence: TGCGCCAGCAGCTTGATGGGGGGACTAGCGGGACCTTCAGAGCAGTTCTTC. V and J are TRBV5-1 and TRBJ2-1, with 13 bases identical to TRBD2. Germline V lookup: CDR1 SGHRS, CDR2 YFSETQ. This CDR3 has 17 amino acids. V lost 1 base to trimming and J lost 10 bases; unmatched junction nucleotides: 11.

The chain joins TRBV7-3 to TRBJ2-2; the D gene is possibly TRBD2 (5 bases). CDR3 length equals 14 residues. In germline, CDR1 is SGHTA, CDR2 FQGTGA. V was cut by 2 bases and J by 6 bases, with 10 bases left in between. In DNA, the CDR3 is TGTGCCAGCAGCTTAGCGGGTAATGCCGGGGAGCTGTTTTTT. Translated, it gives CASSLAGNAGELFF.

The CDR3: CASSPRLDQRYNEQFF. The CDR3, as DNA: TGTGCCAGCAGCCCCAGGTTGGATCAGCGCTACAATGAGCAGTTCTTC. The V call is TRBV7-9, the J call TRBJ2-1; no firm D call. Germline CDR1 and CDR2: SEHNR and FQNEAQ (reference sequence). The CDR3 totals 16 residues. V lost 5 bases and J 3 bases, leaving 17 bases between the germline ends.

The chain combines TRBV11-2 with TRBJ2-2; TRBD1 aligns across 8 bases. Germline-derived CDR1 and CDR2 are SGHAT and FQNNGV. The CDR3 extends over 16 amino acids. Trimming took 3 bases from V and 3 from J; bases not matched to a gene: 6. CDR3 sequence (DNA): TGTGCCAGCAGCTTGTTGGGGACAGGAGACACCGGGGAGCTGTTTTTT. Translated: CASSLLGTGDTGELFF.

This chain joins TRBV28 and TRBJ1-1; 8 bases are a match to TRBD1. The V gene's germline CDR1 is MDHEN and CDR2 SYDVKM. The CDR3 has 15 amino acids. Trimming removed 4 bases from V and 3 bases from J; junction bases left unmatched: 7. Written as DNA, the CDR3 is TGTGCCAGCAGTTCGGCAGGGGGCCCAGACACTGAAGCTTTCTTT. It codes for CASSSAGGPDTEAFF.

The chain links TRBV28 to TRBJ1-1, with D tentatively TRBD1 (6 bases). In germline, CDR1 is MDHEN, CDR2 SYDVKM. The CDR3 is 16 amino acids. Trimming cost V 6 bases and J 1 base, with 18 bases left between them. The CDR3 spells CASRKGLRRGNTEAFF. For the CDR3, the DNA is TGTGCCAGCAGAAAAGGATTGCGCAGGGGGAACACTGAAGCTTTCTTT.